This T cell receptor beta chain comes out of a study of shared clonotypes between healthy human individuals (dated by TCRdb to the early 2020s). Study-wide context: The cohort comprised two women and a few men aged 18 to 49 years. Per donor, leukapheresis produced somewhere between about 0.8 and 9.5 billion PBMCs. For each donor, CD4 naive and CD4 memory were each run on three plates, CD8 naive on two plates, and CD8 memory on one plate. To estimate repertoire size and how much clonotypes are shared between individuals, the study performed deep sequencing of blood TCR repertoires from a handful of healthy adults. To increase sequencing depth and limit assay-specific biases, different laboratories used diverse techniques to prepare libraries and sequence TCR repertoires.

This clone has more than one count but fewer than ten. Its antigen is currently not known. There are no base qualities to consult, and no much larger clone falls within one base. CD8 naive samples were CD45RO-negative cells positively selected for CCR7, giving a CD45RA+CCR7+ population that excluded TemRA cells. The donors were healthy, HIV-negative adults with no recently reported acute infections or vaccinations. Only Caucasian adults living in Nashville, Tennessee, USA were represented among the donors. Blood was collected by leukapheresis, and PBMCs were isolated by Ficoll-Histopaque density gradient centrifugation and then cryopreserved in liquid nitrogen vapor phase. Analytical flow cytometry was used to check the purity and quantity of each magnetically sorted T cell population. From each sorted fraction, genomic DNA was isolated and quantified by UV absorbance on a Nanodrop 2000c. From the cysteine up to the phenylalanine, the CDR3 has a length of 16 residues. Kept here is only the CDR3 DNA, which spans 48 bases and is read in frame from base 1. The germline V end is reduced by 0 bases and the J end by 3 bases; junction bases left unmatched: 4. Taken from the germline V gene, the CDR1 and CDR2 loops are MRHNA and SNTAGT.

The study at large found these results: Sampling was limited to blood, and TCR repertoires in tissue likely differ from TCR repertoires in blood. The genetic and exposure-history diversity represented was limited by the small number of donors. Even with the large sequencing depth, rarefaction of the sorted-subset datasets indicated that sequencing was incomplete. Based on pairwise subsampling, the degree of clonotype sharing among donors was expected to be affected by sequencing depth. Compared with non-shared clonotypes, the clonotypes found in all four sorted-subset donors had higher generation probabilities. Larger estimated clonotype richness was generally found for naive subsets than for memory subsets. Approximately 5% of naive CD4, 3.5% of naive CD8, about 2.1% of memory CD4, and less than 0.45% of memory CD8 clonotypes were shared across several donors.

Using the deep immunoSEQ assay, TCR CDR3 regions were amplified from genomic DNA by multiplex PCR. Genomic DNA extracted from each cell subset was distributed evenly over all wells of several immunoSEQ 96-well plates, and each plate served as one replicate. For sorted subsets, each replicate PCR was loaded with 150 to 250 ng genomic DNA, equivalent to 25,000 to 35,000 T cell genomes. Purified libraries were measured with a Qubit 3.0 fluorometer, size-checked on a Bioanalyzer 2100, and measured again with the KAPA Library Quantification kit. Every immunoSEQ 96-well plate was sequenced on a dedicated single-read 150-cycle Illumina NextSeq 550 flow cell. Per the original workflow: The immunoSEQ output contained only junctional sequences without quality scores, so filtering could not match that applied to full-length reads. To assign V/J genes and CDR3, sequences were annotated using PyIR, a Python wrapper for IgBLAST v1.9, with IMGT germline references. Reads with weak V/J assignments (E-value above 1e-6), missing CDR3, stop codons, out-of-frame junctions, or ambiguous translated residues were removed. V3J clonotypes were defined by identical inferred V gene, J gene, and CDR3 amino acid sequence. To compute the percentage overlap between repertoires, the number of shared unique clonotypes was divided by the size of the smaller repertoire. Richness of each repertoire was evaluated using RTK rarefaction, the Chao1 estimator, and Recon v2.1 estimates of unobserved clonotypes. Generation probabilities were computed with OLGA for all TCRbeta clonotypes obtained by the gDNA method from a few donors. TCRdb holds this immuneACCESS table with in-frame rearrangements only. Some clones are missing; in checked studies, unresolved V genes explain under half, and the rest has no known cause. V and J calls and clone size are given by that table; D and trimming were obtained from the DNA. The sample table records millions of clones; just over 90% of these occur just once. The leading ten clones occupy more than 1.5% of the sample.

Sample: naive CD8+ T cells from PBMCs. Per the publication, the cell subset or site label means: CD45RA+CCR7+. The rearrangement joined TRBV6-4 to TRBJ2-3, with TRBD2 identical over 9 junction bases. The sequence came from a man between 18 and 29 years old in good health. Some clones in this sample may be carry-over from other donors' samples. The base sequence is TGTGCCAGCAGTGACTCGAGTCTAGCGGGGACAGATACGCAGTATTTT. Translated, it reads CASSDSSLAGTDTQYF.